This TCR beta chain is from a study of cytomegalovirus exposure and HLA in healthy donors. Study results and caveats: Across donors, most TCRs were seen rarely, yet some public ones were widespread. Investigators reported 164 TCR beta chains as tied to cytomegalovirus.

Assay: immunoSEQ multiplex PCR; the TCRdb copy retains only in-frame clones and omits some. The sample gives roughly 110,000 clones, 88% of which show up once; around 1.9% is in the top ten. This clone was observed once. Its cognate antigen is unknown. The sequencing sample was made of PBMCs. The sequence was obtained from a woman between 18 and 29 years old in good health and CMV-seropositive.

The CDR3 DNA is TGTGCCAGCGGGCGACAGGGAGGCTCCACCGGGGAGCTGTTTTTT. Residues: CASGRQGGSTGELFF. V usage is TRBV7-9 and J usage is TRBJ2-2; TRBD1 is a possible D gene (7 bases). CDR3 length: 15 amino acids. With 8 bases removed from V and 4 bases from J, the gap between germline ends came to 17 bases. Per the germline V gene, CDR1 is SEHNR and CDR2 is FQNEAQ (reference sequence).